This T cell receptor (beta chain) was recovered during a study of shared clonotypes between healthy human individuals. Details on this clone: The sample contains more than one DNA sequence encoding this CDR3.

Some clones are missing from TCRdb's copy, which holds only in-frame ones; the method was immunoSEQ multiplex PCR. This repertoire shows 850,000 to 1,100,000 clones, roughly 80% found once; its top ten account for 0.89%. Germline V gene sequence: CDR1 MNHEY, CDR2 SVGAGI. Trimming removed 4 bases from V and 0 bases from J, with 6 bases in between. This CDR3 has 13 residues. J is TRBJ1-1 and V is TRBV6-5; D ambiguous. The TCR was taken from a young man in good health. Some clones in this sample may be carry-over from other donors' samples. Material: memory CD4+ T cells from PBMCs. As to subset: CD45RA-negative fraction. CDR3: CASSLTVNTEAFF. In DNA form, the CDR3 reads TGTGCCAGCAGTTTGACGGTGAACACTGAAGCTTTCTTT.